These 9 T cell receptor beta chains came from one sample sequenced in a study of blood T cells in healthy people across ages (dated by TCRdb to between 2014 and 2016). Libraries were constructed by 5' RACE. Instrument used: Illumina HiSeq 2500. A second PCR of roughly 6 to 12 cycles was performed with a sample-barcoded 5' primer and a J-beta primer mix. TCRdb reprocessing: public reads trimmed at Q25 with fastp, clones called with MiXCR, in-frame beta chains kept. CDR3 protein sequences are deduplicated, and each keeps its most common genes and DNA. The sample table lists 1.6 million or so distinct CDR3 sequences, about 35% of them with a count of one. The top ten hold around 11% of the sample. Material: blood. Receptors were obtained from a woman aged 25 to 39 in good health.

In its sample, this clonotype was seen a few times. This sequence joins TRBV20-1 and TRBJ2-1, with 10 bases that match TRBD2. Germline V CDR1 and CDR2: DFQATT, SNEGSKA (reference sequence). J lost 7 bases, V lost 4 bases, and 19 bases had no gene match. The CDR3 covers 18 residues. The DNA for the CDR3 is TGCAGTGCTACAAAAGCGGGGGGGAGAACCCGAGGCCTTAATGAGCAGTTCTTC. It is translated as CSATKAGGRTRGLNEQFF.

This chain links TRBV20-1 with TRBJ1-2, with TRBD1 matching 8 bases. The length of the CDR3 is 13 residues. Germline CDR1 and CDR2: DFQATT and SNEGSKA (reference sequence). V dropped 6 bases and J dropped 6; count of bases not matched to a gene: 9. The CDR3 coding sequence is TGCAGTGCCCCCCGTCAGGGGGCGGATGGCTACACCTTC. This translates into CSAPRQGADGYTF.

A note on this clonotype: At one end, the junction sequence differs from germline, possibly due to a read error. The J gene is TRBJ2-7, the V gene TRBV7-3; D might be TRBD1 (5 bases). Germline assignment: CDR1 SGHTA and CDR2 FQGTGA. CDR3 length: 17 residues. CDR3 bases: TGTACCAGCAGCTTAAAGACCAGTATCCCAAGGGGCTACGAGCAGTACTTC. This sequence encodes CTSSLKTSIPRGYEQYF. The whole variable domain, remainder taken from reference TRBV7-3 and TRBJ2-7, is GAGVSQTPSNKVTEKGKYVELRCDPISGHTALYWYRQSLGQGPEFLIYFQGTGAADDSGLPNDRFFAVRPEGSVSTLKIQRTERGDSAVYLCTSSLKTSIPRGYEQYFGPGTRLTVT.

This clonotype was seen a few times. V and J are TRBV7-9 and TRBJ2-7; D possibly corresponds to TRBD1 (5 bases). The CDR3 contains 13 residues. Deletions cut 5 bases from V and 6 bases from J, with 14 bases between. Looked up from germline, CDR1 is SEHNR and CDR2 is FQNEAQ (reference sequence). Here the CDR3 reads CASSLDSLGEQYF. CDR3 bases: TGTGCCAGCAGCCTCGACAGCCTCGGCGAGCAGTACTTC.

V gene TRBV15 combines with J gene TRBJ2-5; D is ambiguous. Looked up from germline, CDR1 is LNHNV and CDR2 is YYDKDF (reference sequence). CDR3 length: 13 residues. Between the trimmed V and J ends, which lost 4 bases and 12 bases, there was a span of 18 bases. The CDR3 bases are TGTGCCACCAGCACACTAACCGACGCCCCCGAGTACTTC. It yields the protein CATSTLTDAPEYF.

V usage is TRBV6-6 and J usage is TRBJ2-3, with D perhaps being TRBD1 or TRBD2 (6 bases each). The germline V gene has CDR1 MNHNY and CDR2 SVGAGI (reference sequence). The ends were cut back, 0 bases at V and 1 base at J, with 11 bases in the middle. The CDR3 contains 16 residues. The CDR3 sequence is CASSYSRGVGTDTQYF. The CDR3 DNA is TGTGCCAGCAGTTACTCTAGGGGGGTAGGCACAGATACGCAGTATTTT.

This clonotype appeared a few times. The chain couples TRBV5-1 to TRBJ2-5; D is unclear. The CDR3 has 14 amino acids. V was pared by 7 bases and J by 2 bases, with 15 bases between. Germline assignment: CDR1 SGHRS and CDR2 YFSETQ. The CDR3 is CASASGRGQETQYF. CDR3 DNA sequence: TGCGCCAGCGCGAGTGGTCGTGGGCAAGAGACCCAGTACTTC.

This clonotype has just a few counts. The chain links TRBV7-9 to TRBJ1-4; weak D call: TRBD1 (6 bases). The germline CDR1 and CDR2 sequences are SEHNR and FQNEAQ (reference sequence). Trimming took off 0 bases at V and 6 bases at J, with 11 bases between the two ends. The CDR3 has 15 amino acids. This chain's CDR3 is CASSLALGGDEKLFF. The CDR3 region has the DNA TGTGCCAGCAGCTTAGCGCTGGGGGGCGATGAAAAACTGTTTTTT.

This clonotype was detected a few times. This chain links TRBV5-1 with TRBJ1-2, with a tentative D call TRBD1 (5 bases). CDR3 size: 17 residues. Trimming took 2 bases from V and 1 from J, leaving 18 bases between them. Germline CDR1 is SGHRS and CDR2 is YFSETQ. For the CDR3, the DNA is TGCGCCAGCAGCTTCGGCTGGGGGAGACGGGATAACTATGGCTACACCTTC. It yields the protein CASSFGWGRRDNYGYTF. Drawing the rest from reference TRBV5-1 and TRBJ1-2, the complete variable domain is KAGVTQTPRYLIKTRGQQVTLSCSPISGHRSVSWYQQTPGQGLQFLFEYFSETQRNKGNFPGRFSGRQFSNSRSEMNVSTLELGDSALYLCASSFGWGRRDNYGYTFGSGTRLTVV.